This TCR beta chain was captured in a study of T-cell reconstitution after alpha-beta-depleted transplantation in children. Germline CDR1 MNHEY, CDR2 SMNVEV (reference sequence). The V end lost 6 bases, the J end lost 7 bases, and 9 bases lay between the germline ends. CDR3 size: 12 residues. As it was prepared, the TCRbeta library received unique molecular identifiers. From the PCR reads, TCRdb called clonotypes with MiXCR, one entry per CDR3 protein. Of around 140,000 distinct CDR3 sequences in the sample, 8.8% were seen once. This clonotype was picked up a small number of times. The sample was PBMCs, mostly from graft donor cells, taken 180 days after TCRalphabeta/CD19-depleted stem cell transplant. V usage is TRBV27 and J usage is TRBJ2-2, with D uncertain. This receptor was obtained from a female patient aged 2-9 years who had a stem cell transplant for congenital amegakaryocytic thrombocytopenia, so the T cells may come from the graft donor. The CDR3 loop reads CASSLGIGELFF. The CDR3 bases are TGTGCCAGCAGCCTGGGCATCGGGGAGCTGTTTTTT.